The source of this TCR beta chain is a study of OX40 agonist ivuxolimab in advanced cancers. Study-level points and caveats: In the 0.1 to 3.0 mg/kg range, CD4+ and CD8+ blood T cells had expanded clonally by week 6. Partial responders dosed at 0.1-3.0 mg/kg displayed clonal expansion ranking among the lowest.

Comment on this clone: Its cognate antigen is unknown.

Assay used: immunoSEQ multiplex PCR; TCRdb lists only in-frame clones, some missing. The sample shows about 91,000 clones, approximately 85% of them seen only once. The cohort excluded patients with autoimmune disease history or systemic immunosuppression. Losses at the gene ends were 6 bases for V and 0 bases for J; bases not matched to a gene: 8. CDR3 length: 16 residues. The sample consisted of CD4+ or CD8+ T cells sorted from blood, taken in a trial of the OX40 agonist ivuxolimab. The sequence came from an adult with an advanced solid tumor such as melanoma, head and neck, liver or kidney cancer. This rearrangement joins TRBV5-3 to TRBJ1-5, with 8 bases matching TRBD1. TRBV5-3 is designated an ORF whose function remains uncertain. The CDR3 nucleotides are TGTGCCAGAATCCTCGACAGGGGCAATAGCAATCAGCCCCAGCATTTT. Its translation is CARILDRGNSNQPQHF.